Presented here are 9 T cell receptor beta chains from one specimen sequenced in a study of T-cell reconstitution after alpha-beta-depleted transplantation in children. Unique molecular identifiers were incorporated during preparation of the TCRbeta library. TCRdb called the PCR reads again in MiXCR, with one record for every CDR3 protein. This table has about 870,000 distinct CDR3 sequences, around 15% appearing once. Sequences were derived from PBMCs, mostly from graft donor cells, sampled 360 days after TCRalphabeta/CD19-depleted stem cell transplant. These receptors all stem from a male patient under 18 who had a stem cell transplant for acute lymphoblastic leukemia, so the T cells may come from the graft donor.

This clonotype has a handful of counts. The J gene is TRBJ1-2, the V gene TRBV4-1; TRBD1 matches at 9 bases. J gave up 4 bases and V 0 bases, and 6 bases lay outside the gene matches. In germline, CDR1 is MGHRA, CDR2 YSYEKL. This CDR3 spans 16 amino acids. The CDR3 protein is CASSQDPGQGRYGYTF. CDR3 DNA: TGCGCCAGCAGCCAAGATCCGGGACAGGGCCGCTATGGCTACACCTTC.

A single count supports this clonotype. The genes are TRBV2 and TRBJ2-7, with 8 bases lining up with TRBD2. Germline-derived CDR1 and CDR2 are SNHLY and FYNNEI. The ends lost 8 bases at V and 2 bases at J; junction bases unmatched: 5. The CDR3 is made up of 13 amino acids. The CDR3 coding sequence is TGTGCCAGCTTGGCGGGGGGAGCCTACGAGCAGTACTTC. This codes for CASLAGGAYEQYF.

The rearrangement joins TRBV12-3 or TRBV12-4 to TRBJ1-5; D uncertain. V was shortened by 7 bases and J by 2 bases, with 12 bases between the two germline ends. CDR3 size: 14 residues. CDR3: CASNFGPGNQPQHF. CDR3 sequence (DNA): TGTGCCAGCAACTTCGGACCTGGCAATCAGCCCCAGCATTTT.

This clonotype was recorded once. The chain couples TRBV24-1 to TRBJ2-5; a possible D gene is TRBD1 (6 bases). The germline gives CDR1 KGHDR, CDR2 SFDVKD. V lost 6 bases, J lost 4 bases, and 17 bases lay in between. The CDR3 length is 15 residues. The CDR3 region has the DNA TGTGCCACCAGTTACAGGGATGGTGATGGAGAGACCCAGTACTTC. It encodes CATSYRDGDGETQYF.

This clonotype has a handful of counts. The chain is built from TRBV5-1 and TRBJ2-1; TRBD1 might be the D (6 bases). V was trimmed by 0 bases and J by 3 bases, leaving 13 bases between them. Germline assignment: CDR1 SGHRS and CDR2 YFSETQ. The CDR3 extends over 16 amino acids. The chain's CDR3 is CASSLATGFGYNEQFF. In DNA, the CDR3 is TGCGCCAGCAGCTTGGCCACAGGGTTCGGCTACAATGAGCAGTTCTTC.

The CDR3 loop is CASTPGSHNEQFF. DNA of the CDR3: TGTGCCAGCACCCCAGGGTCCCACAATGAGCAGTTCTTC. The rearrangement links TRBV21-1 to TRBJ2-1; TRBD1, the D gene given by the table, was not confirmed from the DNA. TRBV21-1 is termed a pseudogene. The CDR3 runs to 13 residues.

V gene TRBV10-3 combines with J gene TRBJ2-5; 13 nucleotides align to TRBD2. The CDR3 runs to 17 residues. The V and J ends lost 4 bases and 4 bases, in that order; junction bases with no gene match: 9. The germline CDR1 and CDR2 sequences are ENHRY and SYGVKD. CDR3 sequence reads: CAISGQGGLAGAETQYF. CDR3 nucleotides: TGTGCCATCAGTGGGCAGGGAGGACTAGCGGGAGCAGAGACCCAGTACTTC.

This chain links TRBV19 with TRBJ1-5; 10 positions match TRBD1. Germline-derived CDR1 and CDR2 are LNHDA and SQIVND (reference sequence). CDR3 length equals 15 residues. V shed 4 bases and J 11 bases; nucleotides not matched to a gene: 11. The chain's CDR3 is CASSTYRDRGAAQHF. CDR3 DNA: TGTGCCAGTAGTACCTACCGGGACAGGGGAGCGGCCCAGCATTTT.

This clonotype was seen more than once but under ten times. This chain connects TRBV2 to TRBJ2-3, with 14 bases fitting TRBD2. Trimming removed 6 bases from V and 4 bases from J; junction bases left unmatched: 9. CDR1 SNHLY and CDR2 FYNNEI come from the germline V gene. The CDR3 sequence is 17 residues long. The chain's CDR3 is CASSARTSGRWADTQYF. CDR3 sequence (DNA): TGTGCCAGCAGCGCCCGGACTAGCGGGAGGTGGGCAGATACGCAGTATTTT.